The text below deals with one TCR beta chain. Antigen unknown. Thyroid surgery was performed in patients who had received no treatment beforehand. These data originate in a study of metastatic and nonmetastatic thyroid tumors. Overall study context: Patients with malignant and benign thyroid disease provided blood and tumor or nodule tissue, whose repertoires were compared.

The CDR3 is 15 amino acids. The V end lost 3 bases, the J end lost 9 bases, and 17 bases lay between the germline ends. Germline V gene data show CDR1 as KGHDR and CDR2 as SFDVKD. Per the study methods: Using the CDR3 differences seen across clinicopathological groups, the authors built a distant-metastasis classifier for papillary thyroid cancer, which was meant to discriminate distant-metastatic patients. MiXCR re-clonotyped the PCR reads for TCRdb. TCRdb, not the original authors, processed these V and J calls. Of tens of thousands of clones listed, less than 25% are singletons. Study-wide results and limits: According to reports, the diversity of TCR beta was significantly higher in malignant thyroid tumors than in benign nodules, and this held in both blood and tumor samples.

The TCR was taken from a female donor with papillary thyroid cancer or a benign thyroid nodule (not recorded which). Some clones in this sample may be carry-over from other donors' samples. J is TRBJ1-5 and V is TRBV24-1; D may be TRBD1 (6 bases). The specimen sequenced was blood. The CDR3 DNA follows: TGTGCCACCAGTGATAACAGCGGGGGCGCGTGGCCCCAGCATTTT. It codes for CATSDNSGGAWPQHF.